This entry features one T cell receptor (beta chain) sequence. The data originate from a study of T cell repertoires in cytomegalovirus infection. Each CDR3 protein gets one entry after TCRdb re-called the reads with MiXCR. Here the sample spans about 180,000 distinct CDR3 sequences, 15% to 20% being singletons. The V end was cut by 6 bases, the J end by 10 bases, with 19 bases between. The CDR3 extends over 15 amino acids. Source material: CD8+ T cells from PBMCs. The V gene is TRBV23-1, the J gene TRBJ1-6; D unresolved. TRBV23-1 is an ORF; its function is uncertain. The TCR originated in a human donor in good health (CMV status not recorded). Some clones in this sample may be carry-over from other donors' samples. CDR3 in amino acids: CASSQKTPPRSPLHF. In DNA, the CDR3 is TGCGCCAGCAGCCAGAAGACACCCCCGAGATCACCCCTCCACTTT.